Sequencing of this TCR beta chain was carried out in a study of early T cells in non-severe SARS-CoV-2 infection. Study as a whole: Unsorted whole-blood RNA was sequenced in bulk, leaving chains unpaired.

Each single cDNA molecule received a unique molecular identifier. In TCRdb, the 5' RACE reads were re-called with MiXCR into one record per CDR3 protein. The sample gives around 76,000 distinct CDR3 sequences, about 15% of which show up once; about 3.7% is in the top ten. Points on this clonotype: Its antigen is undetermined.

Whole-study findings and limits: VDJdb matching skewed toward anti-spike CD8 responses, missing private and CD4 specificities.

The CDR3 totals 17 residues. V was pared by 5 bases and J by 1 base, with 18 bases between. CDR1 and CDR2 from the germline V gene are SGHAT and FQNNGV. This receptor was obtained from an adult who was a healthcare worker with PCR-confirmed SARS-CoV-2 infection or an uninfected control (not recorded which). J is TRBJ2-4 and V is TRBV11-2; the D gene is possibly TRBD2 (5 bases). The input for sequencing was whole blood, taken at baseline. The chain's CDR3 is CASSSLANRGAKNIQYF. DNA for the CDR3: TGTGCCAGCAGCAGCTTAGCTAACCGCGGGGCCAAAAACATTCAGTACTTC.